Below, one T cell receptor (beta chain) is given with its context. What it binds is unknown. One junction end does not reproduce the germline sequence, and a read error may be involved. TCR beta cDNA was reverse-transcribed from 450 to 500 ng of total RNA. The reaction used a constant-region primer and ProtoScript II reverse transcriptase. Slightly modified ARM-PCR with three nested multiplex PCR rounds yielded TCR beta libraries. Researchers ran the first two PCR rounds for approximately 9 cycles each with TRBV1-TRBV30 forward primers and a C-beta reverse primer. TCRdb independently ran MiXCR on the multiplex PCR reads; one entry per CDR3 protein. The table includes about 48,000 distinct CDR3 sequences, about 80% detected once. The data belong to a study of tumor-infiltrating lymphocytes in primary liver carcinoma. Overall study context: Participating patients were men and women between 30 and 69 years old. Study-wide results and caveats: Among top clones, only about 7-25% appeared in all five tumor regions.

Germline V gene lookup returns CDR1 MNHEY and CDR2 SVGAGI. The CDR3 runs to 16 residues. Both RNA and DNA were isolated together from approximately 20-30 mg of bulk tissue that had not been sorted. This TCR was recovered from a middle-aged man with primary liver carcinoma and hepatitis B virus infection. The sequencing sample was made of liver tumor tissue from sampling region 3. Documented subset: tumor region T3, left-lateral pole. The genes are TRBV6-5 and TRBJ2-1; the D gene could be TRBD1 or TRBD2 (5 bases each). Here the CDR3 DNA reads TGTGACAGCAGTTACTCCGGGGCGATGAGGAACGCTGAGCATTTCTTC. Its protein product is CDSSYSGAMRNAEHFF.